This is a list of T cell receptor beta chains from one sample in a study of cytomegalovirus exposure and HLA in healthy donors. Produced via immunoSEQ multiplex PCR; TCRdb's table is partial and in-frame only. Seen here are about 150,000 clones, just under 75% observed once, and the top ten hold 1.5% to 2%. Sequencing input: PBMCs. The receptor set was obtained from a woman under 30 in good health and CMV-seronegative. CDR3s include the opening cysteine and the closing phenylalanine or tryptophan. Fields, in order: clone size, D gene, J gene, V gene, CDR3 DNA, CDR3 protein. A D gene is named only where the DNA matches it firmly. Expanded clones are given a class, and other clones once, few, many or no size at all.

>NA|TRBD2|TRBJ2-7|TRBV27
TGTGCCAGCAGTTCCCCCTCTAGCGGGGGGGTCGAGCAGTACTTC
CASSSPSSGGVEQYF
>NA|TRBD2|TRBJ2-2|TRBV6-4
TGTGCCAGCAGCGGGGGGTCGAACACCGGGGAGCTGTTTTTT
CASSGGSNTGELFF
>NA|TRBD2|TRBJ2-1|TRBV27
TGTGCCAGCAGTTTTGGAAGGACTAGCGGGACGGGGGCCTACAATGAGCAGTTCTTC
CASSFGRTSGTGAYNEQFF
>few|TRBD2|TRBJ2-2|TRBV7-8
TGTGCCAGCAGCTTAAAGCATCCAGCGGGAGGGCCCCGGGAGCTGTTTTTT
CASSLKHPAGGPRELFF
>NA|TRBD1|TRBJ1-1|TRBV9
TGTGCCAGCAGCGCCGCCTCCCAGGGGGCGAGAACTGAAGCTTTCTTT
CASSAASQGARTEAFF
>few|NA|TRBJ2-2|TRBV13
TGTGCCAGCAGCTCCTTGGCGGGGCCGAACACCGGGGAGCTGTTTTTT
CASSSLAGPNTGELFF
>NA|NA|TRBJ2-7|TRBV1
TGCACCAGCAGCCACCCTAGCGGGGGGGTATTCTACGAGCAGTACTTC
CTSSHPSGGVFYEQYF
>NA|NA|TRBJ2-3|TRBV7-3
TGTGCCAGCAGCCAAGGACTAACGGCAGATACGCAGTATTTT
CASSQGLTADTQYF
>NA|NA|TRBJ1-4|TRBV10-3
TGTGCCATCAGTGAGGGACAGAATGAAAAACTGTTTTTT
CAISEGQNEKLFF
>NA|NA|TRBJ1-4|TRBV6-1
TGTGCCAGCAGTAAAACACTAGCAACTAATGAAAAACTGTTTTTT
CASSKTLATNEKLFF
>NA|NA|TRBJ1-6|TRBV27
TGTGCCAGCAGTTCCTCCACAGGGTGGGGTTCACCCCTCCACTTT
CASSSSTGWGSPLHF
>NA|NA|TRBJ1-4|TRBV27
TGTGCCACGGCGAGCGGGAAGGGGAAACTGTTTTTT
CATASGKGKLFF
>NA|NA|TRBJ2-1|TRBV7-8
TGTGCCAGCAGCTTACAACTCCAGGCGGGGACGGAGCAGTTCTTC
CASSLQLQAGTEQFF
>NA|NA|TRBJ1-1|TRBV19
TGTGCCAGTGATGGAAGGGGCACCATGAACACTGAAGCTTTCTTT
CASDGRGTMNTEAFF
>NA|NA|TRBJ1-1|TRBV11-2
TGTGCCAGCAGCCTTAAGAACACTGAAGCTTTCTTT
CASSLKNTEAFF
>NA|TRBD1|TRBJ1-3|TRBV9
TGTGCCAGCAGCGTAGGGGGACAGTCTGGAAACACCATATATTTT
CASSVGGQSGNTIYF
>NA|NA|TRBJ1-1|TRBV6-5
TGTGCCAGCAGTTACCGAGAGGGCACTGAAGCTTTCTTT
CASSYREGTEAFF
>once|NA|TRBJ2-1|TRBV7-8
TGTGCCAGCAGCCTGGGCGTTGGGAGACCCAATGAGCAGTTCTTC
CASSLGVGRPNEQFF
>NA|TRBD1|TRBJ1-1|TRBV6-5
TGTGCCAGCAGCTTTTCTCGGGACAGTCGAGCTTTCTTT
CASSFSRDSRAFF
>NA|TRBD2|TRBJ2-7|TRBV11-3
TGTGCCAGCAGTGTTCGGGGAGGGTCCTACGAGCAGTACTTC
CASSVRGGSYEQYF
>NA|NA|TRBJ1-6|TRBV27
TGTGCCAGCAGTTCTGGTGGGTCTAGGGGGAATATGAATTCACCCCTCCACTTT
CASSSGGSRGNMNSPLHF
>NA|TRBD2|TRBJ2-3|TRBV5-1
TGCGCCAGCAGCCCCCGGCTAACTAGCGGCACAGATACGCAGTATTTT
CASSPRLTSGTDTQYF
>NA|TRBD2|TRBJ2-3|TRBV18
TGTGCCAGCTCACCGCCCGGGACTAGCGGGCGTGGGATCCCAGATACGCAGTATTTT
CASSPPGTSGRGIPDTQYF
>NA|TRBD1|TRBJ2-7|TRBV27
TGTGCCAGCAGTCCCTCACACAGGGGAGCCTACGAGCAGTACTTC
CASSPSHRGAYEQYF
>once|TRBD1|TRBJ1-2|TRBV27
TGTGCCAGCAGTTTATGGACAGGGTATGGCTACACCTTC
CASSLWTGYGYTF
>NA|NA|TRBJ2-1|TRBV11-3
TGTGCCAGCAGCCCTCAGTACAATGAGCAGTTCTTC
CASSPQYNEQFF
>NA|TRBD1|TRBJ2-5|TRBV18
TGTGCCAGCTCACCAAACAGGGGGCCTCAGGAGACCCAGTACTTC
CASSPNRGPQETQYF
>NA|NA|TRBJ1-4|TRBV6-1
TGTGCCAGCAATAGTCAGGGTGTCGCTAATGAAAAACTGTTTTTT
CASNSQGVANEKLFF
>NA|NA|TRBJ1-6|TRBV27
TGTGCCAGCAGGAGCTCCTATAATTCACCCCTCCACTTT
CASRSSYNSPLHF
>NA|TRBD1|TRBJ1-5|TRBV19
TGTGCCAGTAGTCGGCAGGGGGTGATCAATCAGCCCCAGCATTTT
CASSRQGVINQPQHF
>NA|NA|TRBJ2-3|TRBV4-2
TGTGCCAGCAGCCAAGAGAGTGGAGGGACGGGCACAGATACGCAGTATTTT
CASSQESGGTGTDTQYF
>NA|TRBD2|TRBJ2-5|TRBV19
TGTGCCAGTAGTATTGGACTAGCGGGCCGAGAGACCCAGTACTTC
CASSIGLAGRETQYF
>NA|TRBD2|TRBJ2-7|TRBV2
TGTGCCAGCAGTGACGGCGGGGGAGCAGAGTACGAGCAGTACTTC
CASSDGGGAEYEQYF
>NA|NA|TRBJ1-3|TRBV9
TGTGCCAGCAGCGTAGACACCCGCTCTGGAAACACCATATATTTT
CASSVDTRSGNTIYF
>few|TRBD1|TRBJ2-3|TRBV9
TGTGCCAGCAGCGTAGGGGACAGGGACACCACAGATACGCAGTATTTT
CASSVGDRDTTDTQYF
>NA|NA|TRBJ1-1|TRBV2
TGCGCCAGCAGTGACGCGACAGGCCCAAGCTCCGCTTTCTTT
CASSDATGPSSAFF
>few|NA|TRBJ1-2|TRBV7-9
TGTGCCATCGAGTTCTACTATGGCTACACCTTC
CAIEFYYGYTF
>NA|NA|TRBJ1-5|TRBV11-2
TGTGCCAGCAGCTTAGTACGGGTAGTCCAGCATTTT
CASSLVRVVQHF
>NA|TRBD1|TRBJ2-1|TRBV9
TGTGCCAGCAGCTCAGGGACAGTTTACAATGAGCAGTTCTTC
CASSSGTVYNEQFF
>NA|NA|TRBJ2-2|TRBV7-9
TGTTCCAGCACCGAAAGTACGTGGGGGCGAAACACCGGGGAGCTGTTTTTT
CSSTESTWGRNTGELFF
>NA|TRBD2|TRBJ2-1|TRBV6-4
TGTGCCAGCAGTGGTCTTAAGCGGGAGAACCCGGGTCAGCAGTTCTTC
CASSGLKRENPGQQFF
>NA|NA|TRBJ2-6|TRBV6-4
TGTGCCAGCAGTTCACAGGGTTCCGGGGCCAACGGCCTGACTTTC
CASSSQGSGANGLTF
>NA|TRBD1|TRBJ1-5|TRBV2
TGTGCCAGCATTGGACAGGGAGAGACTCAGCCCCAGCATTTT
CASIGQGETQPQHF
>NA|NA|TRBJ2-5|TRBV6-5
TGTGCCAGCAGTTATTTGACCCCACGAGGAGAGACCCAGTACTTC
CASSYLTPRGETQYF
>NA|TRBD2|TRBJ2-2|TRBV19
TGTGCCAGTAGTAAAACCTTAGCGGGATACACCGGGGAGCTGTTTTTT
CASSKTLAGYTGELFF
>NA|NA|TRBJ1-2|TRBV19
TGTGCCAGTAGTATAGATGCGGCACTAAATGGCTACACCTTC
CASSIDAALNGYTF
>few|TRBD1|TRBJ1-2|TRBV29-1
TGCAGCACCTATGACAGGGGTGGACTCGGCTACACCTTC
CSTYDRGGLGYTF
>NA|TRBD2|TRBJ2-3|TRBV6-6
TGTGCCAGCAGTTACGGGGCGGGAGGGGCAGATACGCAGTATTTT
CASSYGAGGADTQYF
>NA|NA|TRBJ1-1|TRBV5-6
TGTGCCAGCAGCTTCCCCGGGGGGGTCATGAACACTGAAGCTTTCTTT
CASSFPGGVMNTEAFF
>NA|TRBD2|TRBJ2-1|TRBV6-6
TGTGCCAGCAGTGGGACTAGTGGGCGGGGATTTGGTGAGCAGTTCTTC
CASSGTSGRGFGEQFF
>NA|NA|TRBJ1-2|TRBV4-3
TGCGCCAGCAGCCAAGATCGGGAGAGGGCTGGCTACACCTTC
CASSQDRERAGYTF
>few|TRBD1|TRBJ1-1|TRBV7-7
TGTGCCAGCAGCTTAGAGGAAGCGGACAGGGGGTGCGAAGCTTTCTTT
CASSLEEADRGCEAFF
>few|TRBD1|TRBJ2-1|TRBV28
TGTGCCAGCAGTTACGACAGGGGGGGGTACAATGAGCAGTTCTTC
CASSYDRGGYNEQFF
>once|TRBD2|TRBJ2-2|TRBV6-1
TGTGCCAGCAGTGGAAGACTAGCGGGGAACACCGGGGAGCTGTTTTTT
CASSGRLAGNTGELFF
>NA|NA|TRBJ2-1|TRBV20-1
TGCAGTGCTCTCGCGCCAAATGAGCAGTTCTTC
CSALAPNEQFF